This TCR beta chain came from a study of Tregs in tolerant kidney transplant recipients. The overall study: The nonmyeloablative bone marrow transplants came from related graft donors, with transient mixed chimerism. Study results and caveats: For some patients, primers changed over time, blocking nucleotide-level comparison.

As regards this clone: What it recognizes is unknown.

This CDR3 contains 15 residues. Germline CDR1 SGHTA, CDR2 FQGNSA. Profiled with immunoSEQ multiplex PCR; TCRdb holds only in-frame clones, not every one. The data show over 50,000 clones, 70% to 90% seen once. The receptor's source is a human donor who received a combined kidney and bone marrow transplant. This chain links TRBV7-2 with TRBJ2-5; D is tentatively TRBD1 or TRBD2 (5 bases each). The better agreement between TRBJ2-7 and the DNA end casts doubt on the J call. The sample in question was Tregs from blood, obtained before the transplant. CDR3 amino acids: CASSSHGALDYEQYF. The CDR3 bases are TGTGCCAGCAGCTCCCACGGGGCGTTAGACTACGAGCAGTACTTC.